Following are 19 T cell receptor beta chains from one sample sequenced in a study of cytomegalovirus exposure and HLA in healthy donors. Vbeta (60) and Jbeta (13) primers were used in the PCR. Sequenced by immunoSEQ multiplex PCR; TCRdb stores in-frame clones only, minus some. Of 150,000 to 200,000 clones listed, around 84% are singletons. The sequenced sample was PBMCs. The receptor source for this set is a boy aged 2 to 10 in good health and CMV-seronegative.

This clone has only a few counts. This chain links TRBV2 with TRBJ2-6; D call uncertain. This CDR3 is built from 15 residues. CDR1 and CDR2 from the germline V gene are SNHLY and FYNNEI. V lost 8 bases and J lost 2, with 13 bases in between. CDR3 coding DNA: TGTGCCAGCTCGCTTTCACTCCCTGGGGCCAACGTCCTGACTTTC. It specifies CASSLSLPGANVLTF.

J is TRBJ2-7 and V is TRBV6-5; the match to TRBD1 covers 9 bases. Germline V CDR1 and CDR2: MNHEY, SVGAGI. The CDR3 loop spans 13 amino acids. Germline trimming cut 5 bases from V and 6 bases from J; bases unmatched to any gene: 5. This CDR3 is CASSPSGQGEQYV. CDR3 coding DNA: TGTGCCAGCAGTCCTTCGGGACAGGGCGAGCAGTACGTC.

CDR3 residues: CASSPKQLGGTDTQYF. The CDR3, as DNA: TGCGCCAGCAGCCCCAAACAGCTCGGTGGCACAGATACGCAGTATTTT. This sequence joins TRBV5-1 and TRBJ2-3; the D is unclear. Looked up from germline, CDR1 is SGHRS and CDR2 is YFSETQ. The CDR3 sequence is 16 residues long. V shed 4 bases and J shed 1 base, with 16 bases lying between them.

To note about this clone: Distinct nucleotide sequences in the sample also encode this CDR3. This rearrangement joins TRBV27 to TRBJ1-4, with D possibly being TRBD1 (5 bases). The germline gives CDR1 MNHEY, CDR2 SMNVEV (reference sequence). This CDR3 spans 15 amino acids. The V end lost 3 bases, the J end lost 3 bases, and 11 bases lay between the germline ends. The CDR3 reads CASSFFAGANEKLFF. The CDR3 nucleotides read TGTGCCAGCAGTTTTTTCGCGGGGGCTAATGAAAAACTGTTTTTT.

This sequence joins TRBV7-3 and TRBJ2-1; D is ambiguous. The CDR3 is 15 amino acids. V was cut by 3 bases and J by 9 bases, with 18 bases left in between. Per the germline V gene, CDR1 is SGHTA and CDR2 is FQGTGA. This CDR3 reads CASSFGHATVGEQFF. The CDR3 nucleotides read TGTGCCAGCAGCTTTGGGCACGCTACCGTCGGTGAGCAGTTCTTC.

This chain uses TRBV2 with TRBJ1-6; the match to TRBD1 covers 8 bases. V lost 7 bases to trimming and J lost 7 bases; unmatched junction nucleotides: 9. The CDR3 is 15 residues long. Looked up from germline, CDR1 is SNHLY and CDR2 is FYNNEI. The CDR3 DNA follows: TGTGCCAGCACCGGACAGGGATGGATGAATTCACCCCTCCACTTT. Its protein is CASTGQGWMNSPLHF.

The chain employs TRBV19 and TRBJ1-1, with a weak D call TRBD1 (6 bases). The CDR3 loop spans 15 amino acids. Per the germline V gene, CDR1 is LNHDA and CDR2 is SQIVND (reference sequence). Trimming removed 6 bases from V and 3 bases from J, with 17 bases in between. In DNA form, the CDR3 reads TGTGCCAGTAGACACGACCGGGACATATACACTGAAGCTTTCTTT. Its protein product is CASRHDRDIYTEAFF.

The gene calls are TRBV18 and TRBJ2-2; the D gene is possibly TRBD1 (6 bases). V lost 4 bases, J lost 0 bases, and 12 bases lay in between. The CDR3 is made up of 16 amino acids. Germline CDR1 reads KGHSH; CDR2 reads LQKENI. The DNA for the CDR3 is TGTGCCAGCTCACTTCGGGACACCCCGAACACCGGGGAGCTGTTTTTT. Its protein is CASSLRDTPNTGELFF.

The CDR3 spells CASSDVAEADTQYF. The CDR3 DNA is TGTGCCAGCAGTGATGTGGCAGAAGCAGATACGCAGTATTTT. The chain combines TRBV6-4 with TRBJ2-3; the D is unclear. The CDR3 is made up of 14 amino acids. Germline V gene sequence: CDR1 MRHNA, CDR2 SNTAGT. Trimming removed 3 bases at V and 4 bases at J, with 11 bases between.

This chain uses TRBV10-3 with TRBJ1-2; D possibly corresponds to TRBD1 (6 bases). The CDR3 covers 14 residues. Trimming removed 2 bases from V and 3 bases from J, with 10 bases in between. Germline V gene sequence: CDR1 ENHRY, CDR2 SYGVKD. The CDR3 loop reads CAISEAGEDYGYTF. In nucleotides, the CDR3 is TGTGCCATCAGTGAGGCAGGGGAAGACTATGGCTACACCTTC.

This clone showed up just a few times. This rearrangement joins TRBV7-9 to TRBJ2-5; D unclear. V gave up 2 bases and J gave up 5 bases, with 9 bases separating them. The CDR3 is made up of 13 amino acids. Germline V gene lookup returns CDR1 SEHNR and CDR2 FQNEAQ (reference sequence). The CDR3: CASSLTQLETQYF. The CDR3 DNA reads TGTGCCAGCAGCTTAACCCAACTGGAGACCCAGTACTTC.

The V gene is TRBV11-2, the J gene TRBJ2-7, with D maybe TRBD1 (6 bases). The germline V gene encodes CDR1 SGHAT and CDR2 FQNNGV. This CDR3 is built from 14 residues. Deletions cut 1 base from V and 3 bases from J, with 10 bases between. The CDR3 DNA is TGTGCCAGCAGCTTAGGGGGGCTCCTCTACGAGCAGTACTTC. Amino acid sequence: CASSLGGLLYEQYF.

Concerning this clone: Sequence at one end of the junction differs from germline and may be a read error. This rearrangement joins TRBV7-9 to TRBJ1-1, with D maybe TRBD1 (6 bases). This CDR3 has 12 amino acids. CDR1 is SEHNR, CDR2 FQNEAQ, per germline (reference sequence). This CDR3 reads CSSSKSQGWAFF. In nucleotides, the CDR3 is TGTTCCAGCAGCAAGTCACAGGGTTGGGCTTTCTTT.

The rearrangement uses TRBV5-6 and TRBJ1-1; D is uncertain. Germline CDR1 is SGHDT and CDR2 is YYEEEE. V lost 1 base and J 0 bases, leaving 4 bases between the germline ends. CDR3 length: 13 residues. CDR3 loop: CASSLIMNTEAFF. Written as DNA, the CDR3 is TGTGCCAGCAGCTTGATAATGAACACTGAAGCTTTCTTT.

This clone was recorded once. This chain joins TRBV6-1 and TRBJ2-7; D may be TRBD2 (5 bases). Per germline, CDR1 MNHNS and CDR2 SASEGT. The V end lost 5 bases, the J end lost 1 base, and 9 bases lay between the germline ends. The CDR3 has 13 residues. The CDR3 DNA reads TGTGCCAGCAGTCGGGATCAGTCCTACGAGCAGTACTTC. It codes for CASSRDQSYEQYF.

V and J are TRBV4-1 and TRBJ2-1, with 10 bases lining up with TRBD2. Germline loops: CDR1 MGHRA, CDR2 YSYEKL. The trim removed 4 bases at V and 8 bases at J, leaving 14 bases unmatched. This CDR3 has 17 amino acids. CDR3 nucleotides: TGCGCCAGCAGCCGACATACACTAGCGGGAATTAGCGATGAGCAGTTCTTC. Amino acid sequence: CASSRHTLAGISDEQFF.

The DNA of the CDR3 is TGTGCCTGGAATGTGGGGGACAGGCAAAATCAGCCCCAGCATTTT. This codes for CAWNVGDRQNQPQHF. The chain uses TRBV30 and TRBJ1-5; 8 bases agree with TRBD1. Looked up from germline, CDR1 is GTSNPN and CDR2 is SVGIG (reference sequence). J gave up 4 bases and V 4 bases, and 9 bases lay outside the gene matches. This CDR3 comprises 15 residues. Full variable domain (outside the CDR3, taken from reference TRBV30 and TRBJ1-5): SQTIHQWPATLVQPVGSPLSLECTVEGTSNPNLYWYRQAAGRGLQLLFYSVGIGQISSEVPQNLSASRPQDRQFILSSKKLLLSDSGFYLCAWNVGDRQNQPQHFGDGTRLSIL.

The chain has TRBV7-9 and TRBJ2-2, with 8 bases lining up with TRBD2. V shed 3 bases and J 0 bases; nucleotides not matched to a gene: 0. The CDR3 runs to 15 residues. The germline V gene has CDR1 SEHNR and CDR2 FQNEAQ (reference sequence). The CDR3 sequence: CASSFSGTNTGELFF. The CDR3 DNA reads as TGTGCCAGCAGCTTTAGCGGGACGAACACCGGGGAGCTGTTTTTT.

The V call is TRBV28, the J call TRBJ1-2; TRBD1 matches at 7 bases. V lost 4 bases and J lost 4; bases outside the gene matches: 3. Germline V gives CDR1 MDHEN, CDR2 SYDVKM. This CDR3 has 13 residues. CDR3 DNA: TGTGCCAGCAGTTGGGACAGCTTCTATGGCTACACCTTC. Translation: CASSWDSFYGYTF.